The 21 T cell receptor beta chains below all came from one sample that was sequenced in a study of blood T cell repertoires in COVID-19. Assay used: immunoSEQ multiplex PCR; TCRdb lists only in-frame clones, some missing. The profile covers fewer than 250,000 clones, with approximately 90% appearing a single time and roughly 4.7% taken by the ten largest. Sequenced: peripheral blood. All receptors derive from a human donor in a cohort sampled during active COVID-19.

The chain carries TRBV7-9 and TRBJ2-7; 13 bases map to TRBD2. The CDR3 totals 19 residues. J gave up 3 bases and V 4 bases, and 15 bases lay outside the gene matches. CDR1 is SEHNR, CDR2 FQNEAQ, per germline (reference sequence). The CDR3 reads CASSSPTQTSGRNYYEQYF. CDR3 coding DNA: TGTGCCAGCAGCTCCCCTACACAGACTAGCGGGAGGAATTACTACGAGCAGTACTTC. Combining the CDR3 with reference TRBV7-9 and TRBJ2-7 gives the whole variable domain DTGVSQNPRHKITKRGQNVTFRCDPISEHNRLYWYRQTLGQGPEFLTYFQNEAQLEKSRLLSDRFSAERPKGSFSTLEIQRTEQGDSAMYLCASSSPTQTSGRNYYEQYFGPGTRLTVT.

The V gene is TRBV9, the J gene TRBJ2-7; 8 nucleotides match TRBD2. The CDR3 spans 13 residues. V was clipped by 3 bases and J by 3 bases; unmatched bases: 2. Germline assignment: CDR1 SGDLS and CDR2 YYNGEE. The CDR3 sequence is CASSARGGYEQYF. The CDR3 region has the DNA TGTGCCAGCAGCGCCCGGGGGGGCTACGAGCAGTACTTC. The entire variable domain, with the rest obtained from reference TRBV9 and TRBJ2-7, is as follows: DSGVTQTPKHLITATGQRVTLRCSPRSGDLSVYWYQQSLDQGLQFLIQYYNGEERAKGNILERFSAQQFPDLHSELNLSSLELGDSALYFCASSARGGYEQYFGPGTRLTVT.

This sequence joins TRBV9 and TRBJ2-3, with 9 bases matching TRBD2. Per germline, CDR1 SGDLS and CDR2 YYNGEE. V lost 3 bases, J lost 1 base, and 15 bases stayed unmatched. The CDR3 has 19 residues. The CDR3 DNA reads as TGTGCCAGCAGCGAGCCCCGGACTAGCGCGCCGTCGGGCACAGATACGCAGTATTTT. Amino acid sequence: CASSEPRTSAPSGTDTQYF. Combining the CDR3 with reference TRBV9 and TRBJ2-3 gives the whole variable domain DSGVTQTPKHLITATGQRVTLRCSPRSGDLSVYWYQQSLDQGLQFLIQYYNGEERAKGNILERFSAQQFPDLHSELNLSSLELGDSALYFCASSEPRTSAPSGTDTQYFGPGTRLTVL.

In this sample, this clone turned up once. V gene TRBV27 combines with J gene TRBJ2-7; 7 bases match TRBD1. The germline gives CDR1 MNHEY, CDR2 SMNVEV (reference sequence). With V trimmed by 2 bases and J by 1 base, 5 bases remained unmatched. The CDR3 spans 15 residues. Here the CDR3 reads CASSLGWGQSYEQYF. The CDR3 DNA sequence: TGTGCCAGCAGTTTAGGTTGGGGACAGTCCTACGAGCAGTACTTC.

The chain couples TRBV5-1 to TRBJ2-1; 7 bases match TRBD2. Looked up from germline, CDR1 is SGHRS and CDR2 is YFSETQ. This CDR3 contains 15 residues. V shed 4 bases and J 0 bases; nucleotides not matched to a gene: 4. CDR3 sequence: CASSVTGGSYNEQFF. CDR3 nucleotide sequence: TGCGCCAGCAGCGTGACGGGGGGCTCCTACAATGAGCAGTTCTTC.

The genes are TRBV25-1 and TRBJ2-1; 13 bases fit TRBD2. The CDR3 loop spans 16 amino acids. In germline, CDR1 is MGHDK, CDR2 SYGVNS. The J segment lost 6 bases and the V segment lost 5 bases, leaving 7 bases of the junction unmatched. CDR3 amino acids: CASSRTLAGGPNEQFF. The CDR3 region has the DNA TGTGCCAGCAGTCGTACACTAGCGGGGGGGCCCAATGAGCAGTTCTTC.

CDR3 coding DNA: TGTGCCAGCAGCTTGGCCCTACAGGGGACGAACAATGAGCAGTTCTTC. This sequence encodes CASSLALQGTNNEQFF. V is TRBV5-6 and J is TRBJ2-1; 7 bases are shared with TRBD1. The CDR3 totals 16 residues. V was pared by 0 bases and J by 5 bases, with 8 bases of the junction left unmatched. CDR1 and CDR2 (germline): SGHDT, YYEEEE.

Here the CDR3 DNA reads TGTGCCAGCAGCTTAAGTAGTTACAATGAGCAGTTCTTC. Encoded protein: CASSLSSYNEQFF. This chain joins TRBV7-2 and TRBJ2-1; D remains ambiguous. Germline CDR1 reads SGHTA; CDR2 reads FQGNSA. V lost 2 bases and J lost 4, with 6 bases in between. This CDR3 has 13 amino acids.

This clone was observed a handful of times. This chain links TRBV6-4 with TRBJ2-1; 8 positions match TRBD2. J was trimmed by 6 bases and V by 0 bases; bases with no gene match: 7. Germline V CDR1 and CDR2: MRHNA, SNTAGT. The CDR3 runs to 16 residues. CDR3 bases: TGTGCCAGCAGTGACTCGGCCGGGGGGGCAGGCAATGAGCAGTTCTTC. Protein sequence: CASSDSAGGAGNEQFF.

This chain links TRBV5-4 with TRBJ2-7; TRBD1 matches 7 bases. With V trimmed by 5 bases and J by 3 bases, 11 bases remained unmatched. Germline V gene data show CDR1 as SGHNT and CDR2 as YYREEE (reference sequence). CDR3 size: 15 residues. The CDR3 region is CASRIAGTVDYEQYF. The CDR3 DNA follows: TGTGCCAGCAGAATCGCCGGGACAGTAGACTACGAGCAGTACTTC. Using reference TRBV5-4 and TRBJ2-7 for the parts outside the CDR3, the full variable domain is ETGVTQSPTHLIKTRGQQVTLRCSSQSGHNTVSWYQQALGQGPQFIFQYYREEENGRGNFPPRFSGLQFPNYSSELNVNALELDDSALYLCASRIAGTVDYEQYFGPGTRLTVT.

The chain couples TRBV3-1 (or the pseudogene TRBV3-2) to TRBJ1-4, with a weak D call TRBD1 (6 bases). Trimming left V 1 base short and J 6 bases short, with 12 bases between. This CDR3 is 15 amino acids long. Germline loops: CDR1 LGHDT, CDR2 YNNKEL (reference sequence). CDR3 DNA: TGTGCCAGCAGCCAAGCACAGGGTACTCATGAAAAACTGTTTTTT. It specifies CASSQAQGTHEKLFF.

The V gene is TRBV18, the J gene TRBJ2-6, with D perhaps TRBD1 (5 bases). V lost 3 bases to trimming and J lost 0 bases, with 15 bases between them. The CDR3 has 18 amino acids. Germline CDR1 reads KGHSH; CDR2 reads LQKENI. Here the CDR3 reads CASSPQGKGYSGANVLTF. The CDR3 DNA follows: TGTGCCAGCTCACCCCAGGGTAAGGGCTACTCTGGGGCCAACGTCCTGACTTTC. The full variable domain, with the rest looked up from reference TRBV18 and TRBJ2-6, is NAGVMQNPRHLVRRRGQEARLRCSPMKGHSHVYWYRQLPEEGLKFMVYLQKENIIDESGMPKERFSAEFPKEGPSILRIQQVVRGDSAAYFCASSPQGKGYSGANVLTFGAGSRLTVL.

The genes are TRBV29-1 and TRBJ2-7; 16 nucleotides align to TRBD2. The V gene's germline CDR1 is SQVTM and CDR2 ANQGSEA. The trim removed 6 bases at V and 1 base at J, leaving 6 bases unmatched. CDR3 size: 16 residues. The CDR3 DNA reads as TGCAGCGTAGGGACTAGCGGGAGGGCCAGGTCCTACGAGCAGTACTTC. Protein sequence: CSVGTSGRARSYEQYF.

The chain employs TRBV5-1 and TRBJ2-5; possible D gene TRBD2, 5 bases. CDR1 and CDR2 from the germline V gene are SGHRS and YFSETQ. With 6 bases removed from V and 2 bases from J, the gap between germline ends came to 20 bases. The CDR3 consists of 16 residues. The DNA for the CDR3 is TGCGCCAGCACTCCCGGACTCACCCCTTCGCAAGAGACCCAGTACTTC. This encodes CASTPGLTPSQETQYF.

This clone showed up just a few times. The J gene is TRBJ2-7, the V gene TRBV6-5; 8 positions agree with TRBD2. V lost 8 bases, J lost 6 bases, and 9 bases stayed unmatched. Germline V gives CDR1 MNHEY, CDR2 SVGAGI. This CDR3 is built from 13 residues. The CDR3 region has the DNA TGTGCCAGCCGGATCCTTAGCGGGACCGAGCAGTACTTC. It specifies CASRILSGTEQYF.

The chain has TRBV4-1 and TRBJ2-7, with D tentatively TRBD2 (6 bases). This CDR3 is 18 amino acids long. Germline assignment: CDR1 MGHRA and CDR2 YSYEKL. V was trimmed by 0 bases and J by 4 bases, leaving 22 bases between them. The CDR3 spells CASSQEGQGWAGRYEQYF. The CDR3 region has the DNA TGCGCCAGCAGCCAAGAAGGCCAAGGGTGGGCGGGAAGGTACGAGCAGTACTTC.

The chain has TRBV9 and TRBJ1-4; D is unclear. This CDR3 region has 15 residues. Germline V lookup: CDR1 SGDLS, CDR2 YYNGEE. Trimming left V 0 bases short and J 1 base short, with 7 bases between. CDR3 loop: CASSVGEGTNEKLFF. The CDR3 DNA is TGTGCCAGCAGCGTAGGAGAGGGAACTAATGAAAAACTGTTTTTT.

V and J are TRBV3-1 (or the pseudogene TRBV3-2) and TRBJ2-2, with 14 bases identical to TRBD2. V lost 4 bases, J lost 4 bases, and 14 bases stayed unmatched. The germline V gene encodes CDR1 LGHDT and CDR2 YNNKEL (reference sequence). This CDR3 comprises 20 residues. CDR3 protein: CASSLDPGLAGVGVTGELFF. Here the CDR3 DNA reads TGTGCCAGCAGCCTCGATCCGGGACTAGCGGGAGTGGGAGTCACCGGGGAGCTGTTTTTT.

The J gene is TRBJ2-1, the V gene TRBV5-4; 10 bases map to TRBD1. This CDR3 contains 15 residues. Germline V lookup: CDR1 SGHNT, CDR2 YYREEE (reference sequence). With 5 bases clipped from V and 8 bases from J, the junction kept 10 bases outside the gene matches. The CDR3 DNA sequence: TGTGCCAGCAGTAAGGGACAGGGGCCCTTTGATGAGCAGTTCTTC. Amino acid sequence: CASSKGQGPFDEQFF.

The V gene is TRBV11-3, the J gene TRBJ2-5, with 7 bases aligning to TRBD1. This CDR3 has 15 amino acids. From germline, CDR1 is SGHNT and CDR2 YENEEA. V shed 4 bases, J shed 2 bases, and the junction held 7 bases outside the gene matches. The CDR3 nucleotides are TGTGCCAGCAGCTCGGGAACAGGGGTGCAAGAGACCCAGTACTTC. Amino acids: CASSSGTGVQETQYF.

The chain is built from TRBV2 and TRBJ2-4, with D perhaps TRBD2 (6 bases). Looked up from germline, CDR1 is SNHLY and CDR2 is FYNNEI. Trimming shortened V by 4 bases and J by 3 bases, and 10 bases separated the two germline ends. This CDR3 comprises 14 residues. CDR3 sequence reads: CASSGRAYKNIQYF. CDR3 in DNA: TGTGCCAGCAGTGGGAGGGCGTACAAAAACATTCAGTACTTC.